This T cell receptor (beta chain) is from a study of blood T cell repertoires in COVID-19. The data were produced by immunoSEQ multiplex PCR, yet TCRdb's version contains in-frame clones alone and is incomplete. This sample yields more than 250,000 clones, of which about 87% are seen a single time; around 5.8% belongs to the top ten. Germline lookup yields CDR1 SQVTM and CDR2 ANQGSEA. The CDR3 sequence is 13 residues long. Trimming cost V 2 bases and J 1 base, with 8 bases left between them. This clone has just one count. The receptor comes from a woman aged 45-59 years with COVID-19, enrolled during active disease. Source material: peripheral blood. The rearrangement joins TRBV29-1 to TRBJ1-1; the D is unclear. This CDR3 reads CSVEKRGNTEAFF. The CDR3 bases are TGCAGCGTTGAAAAACGGGGGAACACTGAAGCTTTCTTT.